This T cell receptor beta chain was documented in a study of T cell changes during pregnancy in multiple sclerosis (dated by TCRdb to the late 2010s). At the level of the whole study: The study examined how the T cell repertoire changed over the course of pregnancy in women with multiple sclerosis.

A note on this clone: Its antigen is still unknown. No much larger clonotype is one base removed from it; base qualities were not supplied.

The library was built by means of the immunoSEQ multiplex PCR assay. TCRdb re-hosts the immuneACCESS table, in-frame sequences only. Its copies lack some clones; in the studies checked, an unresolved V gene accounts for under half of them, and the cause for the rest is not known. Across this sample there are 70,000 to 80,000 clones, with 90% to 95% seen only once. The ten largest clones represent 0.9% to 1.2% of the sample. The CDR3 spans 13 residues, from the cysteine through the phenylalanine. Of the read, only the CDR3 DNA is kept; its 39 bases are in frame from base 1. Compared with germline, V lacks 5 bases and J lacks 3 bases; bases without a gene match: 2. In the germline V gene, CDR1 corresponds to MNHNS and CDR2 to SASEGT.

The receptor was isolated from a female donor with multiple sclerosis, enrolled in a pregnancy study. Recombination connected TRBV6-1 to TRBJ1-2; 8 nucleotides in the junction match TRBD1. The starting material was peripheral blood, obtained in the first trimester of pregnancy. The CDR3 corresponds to CASSLTGDYGYTF. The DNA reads TGTGCCAGCAGTTTGACAGGGGACTATGGCTACACCTTC.